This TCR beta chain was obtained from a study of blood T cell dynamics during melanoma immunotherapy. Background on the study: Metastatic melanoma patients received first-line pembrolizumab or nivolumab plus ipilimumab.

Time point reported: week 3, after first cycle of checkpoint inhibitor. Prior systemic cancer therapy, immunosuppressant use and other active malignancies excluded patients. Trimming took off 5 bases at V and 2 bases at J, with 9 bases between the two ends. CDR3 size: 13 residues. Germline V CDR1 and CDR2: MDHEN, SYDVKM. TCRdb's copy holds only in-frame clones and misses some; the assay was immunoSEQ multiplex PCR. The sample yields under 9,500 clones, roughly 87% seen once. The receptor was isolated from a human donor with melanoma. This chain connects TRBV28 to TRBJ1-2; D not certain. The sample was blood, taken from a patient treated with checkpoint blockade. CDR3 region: CASSTPDNYGYTF. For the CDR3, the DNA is TGTGCCAGCAGTACACCGGACAACTATGGCTACACCTTC.